The 8 T cell receptor beta chains listed next were all sequenced from one sample in a study of low-dose radiotherapy and immunotherapy resistance in tumors. First-strand cDNA used TRAV- and TRBV-specific primers, covering alpha and beta chains. TCRs underwent roughly 19 PCR cycles of amplification with a constant-region primer and V-primer adapter. TCRdb re-called the reads through MiXCR, storing one row per CDR3 protein. The table lists approximately 84,000 distinct CDR3 sequences, 15% to 20% of them singletons, with less than 3.5% in the top ten. The time point here: before trial treatment. The sample was PBMCs, taken before treatment. These receptors were collected from a male donor with prostate cancer.

In this sample, this clonotype turned up many times. The gene calls are TRBV6-5 and TRBJ2-7, with D possibly TRBD1 on 6 matching bases. Per the germline V gene, CDR1 is MNHEY and CDR2 is SVGAGI. CDR3 size: 13 residues. Trimming cost V 5 bases and J 4 bases, with 12 bases left between them. The CDR3 loop reads CASSRDNRYEQYF. The CDR3 coding sequence is TGTGCCAGCAGTCGGGACAACCGATACGAGCAGTACTTC.

This clonotype was recorded at least ten times. As DNA, the CDR3 is TGTGCCAGCAGCTTTGGGAACATTAACACTGAAGCTTTCTTT. Encoded protein: CASSFGNINTEAFF. This chain connects TRBV7-9 to TRBJ1-1; D call uncertain. V was shortened by 3 bases and J by 2 bases, with 10 bases between the two germline ends. This CDR3 is 14 amino acids long. Germline-derived CDR1 and CDR2 are SEHNR and FQNEAQ (reference sequence). The whole variable domain, filled in from reference TRBV7-9 and TRBJ1-1, reads DTGVSQNPRHKITKRGQNVTFRCDPISEHNRLYWYRQTLGQGPEFLTYFQNEAQLEKSRLLSDRFSAERPKGSFSTLEIQRTEQGDSAMYLCASSFGNINTEAFFGQGTRLTVV.

This clonotype was seen repeatedly, ten times or more. This chain connects TRBV7-2 to TRBJ2-5, with 9 bases aligning to TRBD2. The CDR3 contains 17 residues. V lost 5 bases to trimming and J lost 0 bases; unmatched junction nucleotides: 10. CDR1 SGHTA and CDR2 FQGNSA come from the germline V gene. The CDR3 region is CASSPMSGGLYQETQYF. The CDR3 nucleotides read TGTGCCAGCAGCCCCATGAGCGGGGGGCTCTACCAAGAGACCCAGTACTTC.

This clonotype showed up many times. The CDR3, as DNA: TGTGCCAGCAGCTTGGAGGGAGAAGGAGATAACAATGAGCAGTTCTTC. Its translation is CASSLEGEGDNNEQFF. This chain joins TRBV7-9 and TRBJ2-1; possible D gene TRBD2, 6 bases. V was clipped by 3 bases and J by 5 bases, with 17 bases between them. This CDR3 contains 16 residues. Germline lookup yields CDR1 SEHNR and CDR2 FQNEAQ (reference sequence).

This clonotype was seen repeatedly, ten times or more. This chain joins TRBV7-8 and TRBJ2-7; 7 bases are shared with TRBD2. CDR3 length: 12 amino acids. From germline, CDR1 is SGHVS and CDR2 FQNEAQ. V was clipped by 11 bases and J by 6 bases; unmatched bases: 10. The CDR3 DNA reads as TGTGCCGGTGGGGACGGGGGGACCGAGCAGTACTTC. As protein: CAGGDGGTEQYF. Based on the CDR3 plus reference TRBV7-8 and TRBJ2-7, the full variable domain is GAGVSQSPRYKVAKRGQDVALRCDPISGHVSLFWYQQALGQGPEFLTYFQNEAQLDKSGLPSDRFFAERPEGSVSTLKIQRTQQEDSAVYLCAGGDGGTEQYFGPGTRLTVT.

A note on this clonotype: A far larger clone is one base from this, pointing to a likely read error. The chain employs TRBV6-1 and TRBJ2-6, with unresolved D. In germline, CDR1 is MNHNS, CDR2 SASEGT. This CDR3 has 14 amino acids. CDR3 loop: CAISWLSGANVLTF. The CDR3 DNA reads TGTGCCATCAGTTGGCTCTCTGGGGCCAACGTCCTGACTTTC.

This clonotype has ten or more counts. V is TRBV9 and J is TRBJ2-3, with D possibly being TRBD1 (6 bases). The V gene's germline CDR1 is SGDLS and CDR2 YYNGEE. CDR3 size: 15 residues. Trimming shortened V by 3 bases and J by 4 bases, and 15 bases separated the two germline ends. As DNA, the CDR3 is TGTGCCAGCAGCGCCCGTGAAGAGGGGGCAGATACGCAGTATTTT. Residues: CASSAREEGADTQYF. Drawing the rest from reference TRBV9 and TRBJ2-3, the complete variable domain is DSGVTQTPKHLITATGQRVTLRCSPRSGDLSVYWYQQSLDQGLQFLIQYYNGEERAKGNILERFSAQQFPDLHSELNLSSLELGDSALYFCASSAREEGADTQYFGPGTRLTVL.

There are many counts of this clonotype. This sequence joins TRBV19 and TRBJ1-5, with D hard to call. The CDR3 totals 17 residues. The germline CDR1 and CDR2 sequences are LNHDA and SQIVND (reference sequence). V was clipped by 7 bases and J by 4 bases, with 23 bases between them. In DNA, the CDR3 is TGTGCCAGTACCTCGCTTTTCGTGGCAGGCGGTAATCAGCCCCAGCATTTT. It specifies CASTSLFVAGGNQPQHF.